The 23 T cell receptor beta chains below all came from one sample that was sequenced in a study of neurological immune-mediated disorders. TCRdb independently ran MiXCR on the 5' RACE reads; one entry per CDR3 protein. The sample lists about 55,000 distinct CDR3 sequences, 4% occurring once. The sample taken for sequencing was CD4+ T cells from blood. The receptor source for this set is a woman aged 40 to 50 with multiple sclerosis.

This clonotype was seen repeatedly, ten times or more. This rearrangement joins TRBV5-5 to TRBJ1-2; TRBD1 might be the D (5 bases). The germline V gene encodes CDR1 SGHKS and CDR2 YYEKEE (reference sequence). This CDR3 spans 12 amino acids. V was trimmed by 4 bases and J by 7 bases, leaving 11 bases between them. CDR3 DNA sequence: TGTGCCAGCAGCGTGGGACCCCCTGGCTACACCTTC. Translating gives CASSVGPPGYTF.

This clonotype was seen ten or more times. The chain recombines TRBV6-5 with TRBJ2-2, with TRBD2 matching 8 bases. In germline, CDR1 is MNHEY, CDR2 SVGAGI. Trimming at V came to 2 bases and at J to 1 base, leaving 3 bases not matched to a gene. The CDR3 covers 16 residues. The CDR3 DNA is TGTGCCAGCAGTTACCGCGGGGGGATGAACACCGGGGAGCTGTTTTTT. It yields the protein CASSYRGGMNTGELFF.

This clonotype was seen at least ten times. V usage is TRBV18 and J usage is TRBJ1-4; D possibly corresponds to TRBD1 (6 bases). Germline V CDR1 and CDR2: KGHSH, LQKENI. The CDR3 extends over 15 amino acids. The V gene lost 3 bases and the J gene lost 8 bases, with 16 bases spanning the gap. The CDR3 reads CASSPTQGEDEKLFF. The CDR3 nucleotides are TGTGCCAGCTCACCGACACAGGGAGAGGACGAAAAACTGTTTTTT.

Many counts were recorded for this clonotype. The chain joins TRBV5-1 to TRBJ2-7, with 9 bases aligning to TRBD1. Germline-derived CDR1 and CDR2 are SGHRS and YFSETQ. This CDR3 comprises 13 residues. Trimming removed 2 bases from V and 4 bases from J; junction bases left unmatched: 1. CDR3: CASSFDRGYEQYF. The CDR3 nucleotides read TGCGCCAGCAGCTTTGACAGGGGGTACGAGCAGTACTTC.

This clonotype was counted ten times or more. V and J are TRBV9 and TRBJ2-1, with 11 bases lining up with TRBD2. This CDR3 region has 16 residues. The germline CDR1 and CDR2 sequences are SGDLS and YYNGEE. J gave up 4 bases and V 4 bases, and 7 bases lay outside the gene matches. CDR3 in DNA: TGTGCCAGCAGCCCAACGCTAGCGGGGGGTTACAATGAGCAGTTCTTC. Amino acids: CASSPTLAGGYNEQFF.

This clonotype was seen ten or more times. The chain joins TRBV6-6 to TRBJ1-5; 8 bases map to TRBD1. With V trimmed by 8 bases and J by 3 bases, 12 bases remained unmatched. The CDR3 runs 16 residues. CDR1 is MNHNY and CDR2 is SVGAGI in the germline V gene (reference sequence). As DNA, the CDR3 is TGTGCCAGCGGCAGGACAGGGCATACCGTCAATCAGCCCCAGCATTTT. This encodes CASGRTGHTVNQPQHF.

This clonotype was observed at least ten times. This rearrangement joins TRBV7-9 to TRBJ2-2; D may be TRBD1 (5 bases). Germline CDR1 and CDR2: SEHNR and FQNEAQ (reference sequence). Trimming removed 6 bases from V and 2 bases from J, with 19 bases in between. The CDR3 totals 17 residues. This CDR3 reads CASRYGHASFNTGELFF. The CDR3, as DNA: TGTGCCAGCAGATATGGACACGCTTCCTTTAACACCGGGGAGCTGTTTTTT.

This clonotype occurred many times. The chain has TRBV10-3 and TRBJ2-2; TRBD2 might be the D (6 bases). Trimming cost V 2 bases and J 0 bases, with 7 bases left between them. Germline CDR1 is ENHRY and CDR2 is SYGVKD. The CDR3 length is 15 residues. Written as DNA, the CDR3 is TGTGCCATCAGTGAGGGGGGGACGAACACCGGGGAGCTGTTTTTT. As protein: CAISEGGTNTGELFF.

The sample holds many counts of this clonotype. The V gene is TRBV15, the J gene TRBJ2-7; a weak D match, TRBD2 (7 bases). The CDR3 length is 15 residues. V dropped 0 bases and J dropped 3 bases, with 12 bases sitting between them. Germline loops: CDR1 LNHNV, CDR2 YYDKDF (reference sequence). CDR3 in DNA: TGTGCCACCAGCAGAGATCCGGGGGGCGGCTACGAGCAGTACTTC. Translation: CATSRDPGGGYEQYF.

This clonotype was counted ten times or more. CDR3 residues: CASSFPQGGSQETQYF. The CDR3 nucleotides are TGTGCCAGCAGTTTCCCCCAGGGCGGCTCCCAAGAGACCCAGTACTTC. The chain is built from TRBV12-3 or TRBV12-4 and TRBJ2-5, with D possibly matching TRBD1 (5 bases). The CDR3 consists of 16 residues. V was shortened by 3 bases and J by 1 base, with 15 bases between the two germline ends.

As for this clonotype: The limits of the CDR3 on the DNA are not certain, so only TCRdb's listed CDR3 is given. This chain joins TRBV5-1 and TRBJ1-5. Germline CDR1 is SGHRS and CDR2 is YFSETQ. The CDR3 sequence runs 20 residues, both termini included. The CDR3 is CASSFYICSVRGRSNQPQHF.

This clonotype was recorded many times. The genes are TRBV7-6 and TRBJ2-5, with 9 nucleotides matching TRBD2. With V trimmed by 0 bases and J by 4 bases, 6 bases remained unmatched. Germline loops: CDR1 SGHVS, CDR2 FNYEAQ. The CDR3 length is 16 residues. The CDR3 coding sequence is TGTGCCAGCAGCTTAGCACGGCGGGGGGGCTTAGAGACCCAGTACTTC. Translating it yields CASSLARRGGLETQYF.

In this sample, this clonotype turned up many times. The chain joins TRBV3-1 to TRBJ2-5; D may correspond to TRBD1 or TRBD2 (5 bases each). V was pared by 2 bases and J by 9 bases, with 7 bases between. Germline assignment: CDR1 LGHDT and CDR2 YNNKEL (reference sequence). The CDR3 covers 11 residues. The CDR3 DNA sequence: TGTGCCAGCAGCCAAATGGGGGCCCAGTACTTC. Residues: CASSQMGAQYF.

There are many counts of this clonotype. The chain couples TRBV12-3 or TRBV12-4 to TRBJ1-2, with a weak D call TRBD1 (6 bases). Trimming pared 6 bases from V and 8 bases from J, leaving 16 bases between. The CDR3 totals 13 residues. The CDR3 region is CASSHDRRGGYTF. CDR3 DNA: TGTGCCAGCAGCCACGACAGGCGAGGAGGCTACACCTTC.

This clonotype occurred many times. The gene calls are TRBV5-5 and TRBJ2-1, with D unclear. Germline assignment: CDR1 SGHKS and CDR2 YYEKEE (reference sequence). V shed 2 bases and J shed 2 bases, with 8 bases lying between them. This CDR3 has 14 residues. DNA for the CDR3: TGTGCCAGCAGCTTCTCTACCCCCTACAATGAGCAGTTCTTC. It translates to CASSFSTPYNEQFF.

This clonotype has at least ten counts. V is TRBV18 and J is TRBJ2-5, with D perhaps matching TRBD2 (6 bases). The CDR3 runs to 12 residues. With 2 bases removed from V and 5 bases from J, the gap between germline ends came to 6 bases. Germline assignment: CDR1 KGHSH and CDR2 LQKENI. Written as DNA, the CDR3 is TGTGCCAGCTCACCAGGAGGGGAGACCCAGTACTTC. This encodes CASSPGGETQYF.

This clonotype occurred a few times. A much larger clone differs from this one at a single base, so this may be a read error. The chain joins TRBV25-1 to TRBJ2-3; D is possibly TRBD2 (7 bases). Germline CDR1 reads MGHDK; CDR2 reads SYGVNS. CDR3 length: 16 residues. The CDR3 here is CVSSEGEGRGGDTQYF. DNA for the CDR3: TGTGTCAGCAGTGAGGGGGAGGGCAGGGGTGGGGATACGCAGTATTTT.

Many counts were recorded for this clonotype. Germline and junction disagree at one end, which may indicate a read error. The rearrangement joins TRBV7-9 to TRBJ2-7; D is unclear. The CDR3 spans 13 residues. Germline V gives CDR1 SEHNR, CDR2 FQNEAQ (reference sequence). CDR3 bases: TGTGCCAGTAGCTATCTCCCTGAGGACGAGCAGTACTTC. It yields the protein CASSYLPEDEQYF.

There are many counts of this clonotype. This rearrangement joins TRBV7-9 to TRBJ2-5; no clear D gene. Germline V gene lookup returns CDR1 SEHNR and CDR2 FQNEAQ (reference sequence). This CDR3 region has 14 residues. V shed 0 bases and J shed 6 bases, with 11 bases lying between them. Here the CDR3 reads CASSLAARDQTQYF. The DNA for the CDR3 is TGTGCCAGCAGCTTAGCTGCAAGAGATCAGACCCAGTACTTC.

This clonotype has ten or more counts. The chain recombines TRBV5-1 with TRBJ1-1; 10 nucleotides line up with TRBD1. Per germline, CDR1 SGHRS and CDR2 YFSETQ. Unmatched junction bases numbered 7, after V lost 4 bases and J lost 7 bases. The CDR3 runs to 14 residues. Here the CDR3 reads CASSQGTGENEAFF. As DNA, the CDR3 is TGCGCCAGCAGCCAGGGGACAGGGGAAAATGAAGCTTTCTTT.

The table lists this clonotype with many counts. This sequence joins TRBV3-1 and TRBJ2-3; 7 bases line up with TRBD1. CDR1 is LGHDT and CDR2 is YNNKEL in the germline V gene (reference sequence). Unmatched junction bases numbered 10, after V lost 4 bases and J lost 6 bases. The CDR3 sequence is 15 residues long. The CDR3 sequence: CASSLLRGTSDTQYF. CDR3 in DNA: TGTGCCAGCAGCCTTCTCAGGGGGACGTCGGATACGCAGTATTTT.

This clonotype was seen repeatedly, ten times or more. The V gene is TRBV5-1, the J gene TRBJ2-2; a weak D match, TRBD1 (6 bases). The V end was cut by 3 bases, the J end by 4 bases, with 10 bases between. This CDR3 region has 14 residues. Germline CDR1 is SGHRS and CDR2 is YFSETQ. CDR3 in DNA: TGCGCCAGCAGCTCCCAGGGGTTCACCGGGGAGCTGTTTTTT. This sequence encodes CASSSQGFTGELFF.

In its sample, this clonotype ranks as medium-sized. The rearrangement uses TRBV11-2 and TRBJ1-2; D is undetermined. Trimming took off 1 base at V and 2 bases at J, with 5 bases between the two ends. The CDR3 totals 13 residues. Germline V gives CDR1 SGHAT, CDR2 FQNNGV. CDR3 nucleotide sequence: TGTGCCAGCAGCTTAGCGGGGAACTATGGCTACACCTTC. Its translation is CASSLAGNYGYTF.